This entry concerns a single TCR beta chain. This record belongs to a study of shared clonotypes between healthy human individuals. Profiling relied on immunoSEQ multiplex PCR, and the TCRdb table lists in-frame clones only, not all of them. The table shows about 2.3 million clones, with 85% to 95% occurring only once. J gave up 10 bases and V 4 bases, and 6 bases lay outside the gene matches. The CDR3 totals 11 residues. Germline-derived CDR1 and CDR2 are DFQATT and SNEGSKA (reference sequence). This clonotype originated in a man aged 18 to 35 in good health. Some clones in this sample may be carry-over from other donors' samples. V gene TRBV20-1 combines with J gene TRBJ1-1; the match to TRBD1 covers 7 bases. Sequenced sample: naive CD4+ T cells from PBMCs. This sample's subset: CD45RA+ positively selected. CDR3 nucleotides: TGCAGTGCTACTTCCAGGGGGGGAGCTTTCTTT. This sequence encodes CSATSRGGAFF.